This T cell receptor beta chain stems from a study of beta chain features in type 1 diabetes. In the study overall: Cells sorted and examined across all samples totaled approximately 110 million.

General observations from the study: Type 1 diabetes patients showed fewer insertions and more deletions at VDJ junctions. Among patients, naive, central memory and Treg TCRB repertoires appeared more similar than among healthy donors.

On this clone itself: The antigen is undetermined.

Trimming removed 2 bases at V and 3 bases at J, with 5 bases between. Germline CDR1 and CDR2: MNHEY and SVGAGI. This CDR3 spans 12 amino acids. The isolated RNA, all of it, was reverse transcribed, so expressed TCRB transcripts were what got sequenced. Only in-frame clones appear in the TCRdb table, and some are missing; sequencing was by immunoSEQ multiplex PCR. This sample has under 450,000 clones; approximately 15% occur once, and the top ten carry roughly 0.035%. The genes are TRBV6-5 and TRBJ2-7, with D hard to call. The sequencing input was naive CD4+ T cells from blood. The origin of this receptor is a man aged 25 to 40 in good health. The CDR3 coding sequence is TGTGCCAGCAGTTACGTTAGCTACGAGCAGTACTTC. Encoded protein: CASSYVSYEQYF.